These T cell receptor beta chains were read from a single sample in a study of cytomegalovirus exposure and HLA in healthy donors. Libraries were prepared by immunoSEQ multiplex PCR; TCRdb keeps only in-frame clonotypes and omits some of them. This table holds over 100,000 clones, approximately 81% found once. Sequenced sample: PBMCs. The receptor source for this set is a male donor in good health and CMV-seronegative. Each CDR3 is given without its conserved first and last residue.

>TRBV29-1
SVEVGYGTGGYEQY
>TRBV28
ASSGVTGSIMNTEAF
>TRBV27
ASSYRDRGPTGELF
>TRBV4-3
ASSQEGDAQY
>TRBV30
AWGRNQPQH
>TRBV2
ASTEGGNQPQH
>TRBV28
ASSLGLAGVLETQY
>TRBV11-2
ASSHTGTGLETQY
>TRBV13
ASSLGTSGGLAKNIQY
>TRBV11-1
ASKHGGETQY
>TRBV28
ASSSRVTEAF
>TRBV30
AWSVDRGRYGYT
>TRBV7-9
ASSPNLAGLYNEQF
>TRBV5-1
ASSLVGTRIGGTQY
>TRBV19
ASSIVELQPQH
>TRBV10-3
AVKGGTGKEKLF
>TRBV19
ASSMRRVEVTSTDTQY